Presented here are 11 T cell receptor beta chains from one specimen sequenced in a study of T cell responses to AZD1222 COVID-19 vaccine. Clones were sequenced by immunoSEQ multiplex PCR, and TCRdb holds only the in-frame ones, with some missing. The table has approximately 100,000 clones, 85% seen once. The sample in question was peripheral blood, obtained 28 days after the second AZD1222 dose. Receptors were obtained from an adult who received the AZD1222 COVID-19 vaccine.

The V gene is TRBV27, the J gene TRBJ2-1; D remains ambiguous. Trimming took off 4 bases at V and 6 bases at J, with 7 bases between the two ends. This CDR3 contains 12 residues. The germline gives CDR1 MNHEY, CDR2 SMNVEV (reference sequence). The CDR3 coding sequence is TGTGCCAGCAGTTCTTACGGCAATGAGCAGTTCTTC. This gives the protein CASSSYGNEQFF.

The J gene is TRBJ1-2, the V gene TRBV9; D is possibly TRBD1 (5 bases). The CDR3 extends over 15 amino acids. CDR1 is SGDLS and CDR2 is YYNGEE in the germline V gene. V was pared by 3 bases and J by 0 bases, with 12 bases between. In nucleotides, the CDR3 is TGTGCCAGCAGCGAGGGGCACGGAGCTAACTATGGCTACACCTTC. It codes for CASSEGHGANYGYTF.

J is TRBJ2-7 and V is TRBV24-1, with a weak D call TRBD1 (6 bases). Trimming cost V 1 base and J 6 bases, with 9 bases left between them. Germline V gives CDR1 KGHDR, CDR2 SFDVKD. This CDR3 is built from 13 residues. This chain's CDR3 is CATSDFDRREQYF. CDR3 in DNA: TGTGCCACCAGTGATTTTGACAGGCGCGAGCAGTACTTC.

This chain uses TRBV18 with TRBJ1-2, with 7 bases fitting TRBD1. This CDR3 contains 16 residues. V lost 0 bases, J lost 4 bases, and 8 bases stayed unmatched. Germline V gives CDR1 KGHSH, CDR2 LQKENI. CDR3: CASSPPEGQQFYGYTF. CDR3 nucleotides: TGTGCCAGCTCACCACCGGAGGGACAGCAATTCTATGGCTACACCTTC.

V gene TRBV28 combines with J gene TRBJ1-6, with 7 bases lining up with TRBD1. Germline V gene lookup returns CDR1 MDHEN and CDR2 SYDVKM. V lost 5 bases to trimming and J lost 6 bases; unmatched junction nucleotides: 7. This CDR3 is built from 15 residues. CDR3 residues: CASSQPRGVNSPLHF. Here the CDR3 DNA reads TGTGCCAGCAGTCAGCCCAGGGGGGTTAATTCACCCCTCCACTTT.

There are a few counts of this clone. The rearrangement joins TRBV19 to TRBJ2-7; perhaps TRBD1 as D (7 bases). V shed 5 bases and J shed 6 bases, with 14 bases lying between them. This CDR3 is 13 amino acids long. Germline values: CDR1 LNHDA, CDR2 SQIVND (reference sequence). CDR3 sequence reads: CASSQGVGSEQYF. CDR3 nucleotide sequence: TGTGCCAGTAGTCAGGGGGTCGGGAGCGAGCAGTACTTC.

V is TRBV29-1 and J is TRBJ2-3, with 7 bases matching TRBD1. The length of the CDR3 is 15 residues. J was trimmed by 0 bases and V by 3 bases; bases with no gene match: 6. Germline V gene lookup returns CDR1 SQVTM and CDR2 ANQGSEA. CDR3 protein: CSVDPGQTSTDTQYF. In nucleotides, the CDR3 is TGCAGCGTTGACCCGGGACAGACTAGCACAGATACGCAGTATTTT.

This CDR3 reads CASSLTSGEQETQYF. The CDR3 nucleotides are TGTGCCAGCAGTTTGACTAGCGGGGAGCAAGAGACCCAGTACTTC. V usage is TRBV6-5 and J usage is TRBJ2-5; 11 bases fit TRBD2. The J segment lost 2 bases and the V segment lost 4 bases, leaving 3 bases of the junction unmatched. The CDR3 covers 15 residues. Germline V gives CDR1 MNHEY, CDR2 SVGAGI.

The chain carries TRBV13 and TRBJ1-2; D perhaps matches TRBD1 (5 bases). Trimming left V 0 bases short and J 5 bases short, with 10 bases between. The CDR3 extends over 14 amino acids. The germline gives CDR1 PRHDT, CDR2 FYEKMQ (reference sequence). CDR3 in amino acids: CASSLGTGGYGYTF. CDR3 coding DNA: TGTGCCAGCAGCTTAGGGACCGGGGGGTATGGCTACACCTTC.

The genes are TRBV27 and TRBJ2-7, with D uncertain. Germline V gene sequence: CDR1 MNHEY, CDR2 SMNVEV (reference sequence). V lost 2 bases and J 2 bases, leaving 19 bases between the germline ends. This CDR3 is built from 17 residues. The DNA of the CDR3 is TGTGCCAGCAGTTTACGGGTGGGCCGCCTCAACACCTACGAGCAGTACTTC. Translating it yields CASSLRVGRLNTYEQYF.

The chain couples TRBV19 to TRBJ2-7, with 7 bases aligning to TRBD2. Trimming cost V 5 bases and J 4 bases; bases outside gene matches: 17. This CDR3 region has 17 residues. Per germline, CDR1 LNHDA and CDR2 SQIVND (reference sequence). CDR3 region: CASSLPRTSRGSYEQYF. The CDR3 DNA follows: TGTGCCAGTAGTCTTCCCCGGACTAGTCGGGGTTCGTACGAGCAGTACTTC.